Below, 18 T cell receptor beta chains from the same sample are listed, as sequenced in a study of regulatory T cells in long-lasting Graves disease. Time point specified: newly diagnosed GD, antithyroid drugs for less than 3 months. PBMCs provided the RNA from which the TCR library was made. Construction of TCR beta libraries relied on iRepertoire HTBI primers and on Arm-PCR targeting CDR3 regions. TCRdb ran MiXCR on the multiplex PCR reads and lists one entry per CDR3 protein. The sample holds about 530,000 distinct CDR3 sequences; around 16% are singletons and the top ten take approximately 25%. The same data also contributed to another study, on T cells in Graves' hyperthyroidism and ophthalmopathy.

Sequences were derived from peripheral blood mononuclear cells (PBMCs), sampled at new diagnosis, from a patient treated with antithyroid drugs. The receptors originated from a woman in her forties or fifties with Graves disease.

This clonotype showed up many times. V and J are TRBV13 and TRBJ1-5, with D perhaps TRBD1 (5 bases). Between the trimmed V and J ends, which lost 0 bases and 1 base, there was a span of 10 bases. CDR1 and CDR2 from the germline V gene are PRHDT and FYEKMQ (reference sequence). There are 16 residues in the CDR3. The CDR3 DNA is TGTGCCAGCAGCTTAGGGGTCGGGGGGAGCAATCAGCCCCAGCATTTT. It is translated as CASSLGVGGSNQPQHF.

Comment on this clonotype: With a much larger clone just one base away, this may be a read error. The conserved closing phenylalanine or tryptophan is absent in this CDR3, likely reflecting a read error. The chain is built from TRBV20-1 and TRBJ2-1; D may be TRBD2 (6 bases). This CDR3 spans 11 amino acids. V lost 4 bases to trimming and J lost 8 bases, with 9 bases between them. Per the germline V gene, CDR1 is DFQATT and CDR2 is SNEGSKA (reference sequence). The CDR3 DNA is TGCAGTGCTAAGGCTAGCGATGAGCAGTTCTGC. Protein product: CSAKASDEQFC.

This clonotype was observed a few times. The V call is TRBV30, the J call TRBJ2-1, with 7 nucleotides matching TRBD1. V lost 5 bases and J lost 7; bases outside the gene matches: 11. Germline V gene sequence: CDR1 GTSNPN, CDR2 SVGIG (reference sequence). The CDR3 totals 14 residues. CDR3 coding DNA: TGTGCCTGGTCTGTGGGACAGCTTTTTAATGAGCAGTTCTTC. The encoded protein is CAWSVGQLFNEQFF.

This clonotype was found many times. This sequence joins TRBV12-3 or TRBV12-4 and TRBJ1-1; 9 nucleotides align to TRBD1. Trimming cost V 7 bases and J 0 bases; bases outside gene matches: 6. This CDR3 has 15 amino acids. CDR3 bases: TGTGCCAGCACCACGACAGGGGGAGTGAACACTGAAGCTTTCTTT. It translates to CASTTTGGVNTEAFF.

This clonotype was picked up many times. The rearrangement links TRBV20-1 to TRBJ1-5, with 10 bases that match TRBD1. V gave up 4 bases and J gave up 5 bases; unmatched junction bases: 11. From germline, CDR1 is DFQATT and CDR2 SNEGSKA (reference sequence). The CDR3 is made up of 16 amino acids. The CDR3 region has the DNA TGCAGTGCTATCAGAACACTGACAGGGGGCTATCAGCCCCAGCATTTT. Translation: CSAIRTLTGGYQPQHF.

V gene TRBV25-1 combines with J gene TRBJ1-6; TRBD1 matches at 8 bases. The V and J ends lost 6 bases and 6 bases, in that order; junction bases with no gene match: 7. This CDR3 has 15 amino acids. Germline CDR1 is MGHDK and CDR2 is SYGVNS. CDR3 protein: CASSQETGVNSPLHF. The DNA for the CDR3 is TGTGCCAGCAGCCAAGAGACAGGGGTTAATTCACCCCTCCACTTT.

Only a few counts were recorded for this clonotype. The V and J genes are TRBV3-1 and TRBJ2-7; D is unclear. The V gene's germline CDR1 is LGHDT and CDR2 YNNKEL (reference sequence). The ends were cut back, 5 bases at V and 2 bases at J, with 16 bases in the middle. CDR3 length equals 15 residues. DNA for the CDR3: TGTGCCAGCAGCGCGGAGCCGCAAATGGCCTACGAGCAGTACTTC. Translation gives CASSAEPQMAYEQYF.

The chain uses TRBV18 and TRBJ2-7, with D possibly TRBD2 on 5 matching bases. V gave up 3 bases and J gave up 6 bases, with 12 bases separating them. The CDR3 is 13 amino acids. Germline-derived CDR1 and CDR2 are KGHSH and LQKENI. CDR3 sequence: CASSPPGNVEQYF. CDR3 nucleotide sequence: TGTGCCAGCTCACCGCCGGGGAATGTCGAGCAGTACTTC.

The CDR3 nucleotides are TGTGCCAGCGGGACAGGGGCGGAAAAACTGTTTTTT. Translating it yields CASGTGAEKLFF. The chain uses TRBV6-1 and TRBJ1-4, with TRBD1 matching over 10 bases. CDR3 length: 12 residues. The V gene's germline CDR1 is MNHNS and CDR2 SASEGT. V shed 8 bases and J 8 bases; nucleotides not matched to a gene: 2.

The chain carries TRBV3-1 and TRBJ1-4; the D gene is possibly TRBD1 (5 bases). The germline gives CDR1 LGHDT, CDR2 YNNKEL (reference sequence). Trimming removed 3 bases from V and 3 bases from J, with 14 bases in between. The CDR3 consists of 16 residues. The chain's CDR3 is CASSQSRGRANEKLFF. In DNA form, the CDR3 reads TGTGCCAGCAGCCAGAGTAGGGGTAGGGCTAATGAAAAACTGTTTTTT.

This clonotype was counted ten times or more. V is TRBV7-2 and J is TRBJ2-5; TRBD1 might be the D (7 bases). Trimming stripped 3 bases from V and 5 bases from J, with 22 bases between. This CDR3 is built from 17 residues. Germline assignment: CDR1 SGHTA and CDR2 FQGNSA. The CDR3 protein is CASSFRRGTPDGETQYF. CDR3 in DNA: TGTGCCAGCAGCTTCCGCAGGGGGACTCCCGACGGGGAGACCCAGTACTTC. Supplemented by reference TRBV7-2 and TRBJ2-5, the full variable domain reads GAGVSQSPSNKVTEKGKDVELRCDPISGHTALYWYRQSLGQGLEFLIYFQGNSAPDKSGLPSDRFSAERTGGSVSTLTIQRTQQEDSAVYLCASSFRRGTPDGETQYFGPGTRLLVL.

This clonotype occurred many times. The J gene is TRBJ2-3, the V gene TRBV12-3 or TRBV12-4; TRBD2 matches at 14 bases. Trimming cost V 5 bases and J 6 bases; bases outside gene matches: 7. This CDR3 contains 16 residues. The CDR3 sequence is CASSPTGTSGGDTQYF. In DNA, the CDR3 is TGTGCCAGCAGTCCTACCGGGACTAGCGGGGGCGATACGCAGTATTTT.

The chain recombines TRBV19 with TRBJ2-5; D not certain. The CDR3 spans 15 residues. The germline CDR1 and CDR2 sequences are LNHDA and SQIVND (reference sequence). With 3 bases removed from V and 7 bases from J, the gap between germline ends came to 18 bases. The CDR3 region is CASSMSEPALGTQYF. CDR3 bases: TGTGCCAGTAGTATGTCCGAACCTGCGCTGGGGACCCAGTACTTC.

This clonotype has only a few counts. The chain joins TRBV7-9 to TRBJ2-7; D ambiguous. V was clipped by 1 base and J by 0 bases, with 7 bases between them. The germline V gene has CDR1 SEHNR and CDR2 FQNEAQ (reference sequence). The CDR3 runs 14 residues. Here the CDR3 reads CASSLVSGSYEQYF. The CDR3, as DNA: TGTGCCAGCAGCTTAGTTTCGGGCTCCTACGAGCAGTACTTC.

This clonotype was seen at least ten times. The chain is built from TRBV11-3 and TRBJ1-1; a possible D gene is TRBD1 (6 bases). The CDR3 extends over 16 amino acids. Germline CDR1 is SGHNT and CDR2 is YENEEA. The germline V and J ends were trimmed by 5 bases and 6 bases, with 22 bases remaining between them. The chain's CDR3 is CASSPPLDSGIAEAFF. DNA for the CDR3: TGTGCCAGCAGCCCACCCTTGGACAGTGGGATTGCTGAAGCTTTCTTT.

This clonotype has just a few counts. V usage is TRBV5-4 and J usage is TRBJ2-5; 7 positions match TRBD2. The CDR3 has 14 residues. J lost 5 bases, V lost 2 bases, and 6 bases had no gene match. Germline V gives CDR1 SGHNT, CDR2 YYREEE (reference sequence). CDR3 residues: CASSLEGEGETQYF. CDR3 sequence (DNA): TGTGCCAGCAGCTTAGAAGGGGAGGGGGAGACCCAGTACTTC.

This clonotype has at least ten counts. One end of the junction is discordant with germline, which a read error may explain. The chain has TRBV4-1 and TRBJ1-1; 7 bases are a match to TRBD1. CDR1 MGHRA and CDR2 YSYEKL come from the germline V gene. The CDR3 extends over 14 amino acids. The DNA of the CDR3 is TGTGCCAGCAGCCGGACAGGAATGAACACTGAAGCTTTCTTT. This sequence encodes CASSRTGMNTEAFF.

The chain joins TRBV3-1 to TRBJ1-1; D not certain. The CDR3 is made up of 12 amino acids. Trimming left V 0 bases short and J 10 bases short, with 9 bases between. Germline-derived CDR1 and CDR2 are LGHDT and YNNKEL (reference sequence). The CDR3 is CASSQEALGAFF. Written as DNA, the CDR3 is TGTGCCAGCAGCCAAGAGGCCTTAGGAGCTTTCTTT.